This TCR beta chain was retrieved from a study of CD8 T cells in ankylosing spondylitis. There are many counts of this clonotype. Its antigen is currently unknown. The V gene lost 5 bases and the J gene lost 1 base, with 0 bases spanning the gap. Germline-derived CDR1 and CDR2 are ENHRY and SYGVKD. The CDR3 runs to 11 residues. Points from the study as a whole: Earlier literature documents some of the motif variants in reactive arthritis synovial fluid and blood.

TCRdb passed the 5' RACE reads through MiXCR, listing each CDR3 protein once. The sample has 210,000 or so distinct CDR3 sequences; around a quarter are singletons. Sequencing input: blood, either unsorted or a sorted T cell fraction (not recorded which). This chain joins TRBV10-3 and TRBJ2-1, with no clear D. This TCR was sampled from a male donor with ankylosing spondylitis or in good health (not recorded which). CDR3 residues: CAISSYNEQFF. CDR3 sequence (DNA): TGTGCCATCAGTTCCTACAATGAGCAGTTCTTC.